Each of the 4 T cell receptor beta chains below was sequenced from the same sample in a study of T cell responses to AZD1222 COVID-19 vaccine. This table comes from immunoSEQ multiplex PCR, and its TCRdb copy is limited to in-frame clones, with some not included. The sample lists about 120,000 clones; 93% were seen once. The specimen was peripheral blood, collected 28 days after the second AZD1222 dose. The receptors come from an adult who received the AZD1222 COVID-19 vaccine.

The chain recombines TRBV4-3 with TRBJ1-5; the D is unclear. Germline CDR1 reads LGHNA; CDR2 reads YSLEER. The length of the CDR3 is 18 residues. Trimming removed 0 bases from V and 1 base from J, with 16 bases in between. This CDR3 is CASSQEVPTPSSNQPQHF. CDR3 nucleotides: TGCGCCAGCAGCCAAGAGGTTCCCACCCCCTCCAGCAATCAGCCCCAGCATTTT.

The CDR3 coding sequence is TGCGCCAGCAGCCAAGAGGCATTAGGGATCTCCTACGAGCAGTACTTC. Translating gives CASSQEALGISYEQYF. The genes are TRBV4-1 and TRBJ2-7; D is undetermined. CDR1 and CDR2 (germline): MGHRA, YSYEKL. The CDR3 is 16 amino acids. V dropped 0 bases and J dropped 0 bases, with 12 bases sitting between them.

The gene calls are TRBV6-1 and TRBJ1-2; D is uncertain. Germline lookup yields CDR1 MNHNS and CDR2 SASEGT. This CDR3 is built from 14 residues. The V gene lost 2 bases and the J gene lost 5 bases, with 12 bases spanning the gap. The CDR3 reads CASSEYTGSYGYTF. CDR3 DNA: TGTGCCAGCAGTGAATATACGGGTTCGTATGGCTACACCTTC.

This chain joins TRBV5-1 and TRBJ2-1; 14 nucleotides align to TRBD2. The CDR3 is 15 residues long. Germline V gene lookup returns CDR1 SGHRS and CDR2 YFSETQ. V lost 4 bases and J lost 9; bases outside the gene matches: 6. In DNA form, the CDR3 reads TGCGCCAGCAGCCCGGGACTAGCGGGAGTTAGTGAGCAGTTCTTC. Translation: CASSPGLAGVSEQFF.